Listed here is a single TCR beta chain. The antigen this receptor binds is unknown. No base quality values were provided; no much bigger clone lies one nucleotide off. What this sample's time point label stands for: baseline before first vaccination. Vaccinee samples came from UK trials COV001 and COV002, including a single-blind randomized controlled phase 2/3 trial of AZD1222 (ChAdOx1 nCoV-19) in healthy adults. For TCRbeta chain sequencing, PBMC samples were collected from trial participants at day 0 and at day 28 after the second dose. The CDR3 regions of human TCRbeta chains were analyzed by immunosequencing. Processing in the source paper ran as follows. Repertoire TCRs were matched against a reference library of SARS-CoV-2-specific TCRs generated with the MIRA antigen-specificity platform. Breadth was defined as the fraction of unique TCRs that were SARS-CoV-2-associated. Depth was defined as the fraction of total T cells that were SARS-CoV-2-associated. Using the MIRA data, each spike-specific TCR was assigned both to the spike region to which the TCR was reactive and to a CD4 or CD8 class. Log10-transformed breadth and depth values were compared by one-way ANOVA with Sidak's multiple comparisons tests. Not all clones reach the TCRdb copy of this immuneACCESS table, which keeps in-frame sequences only. Checked studies attribute under half of the gap to unresolved V genes and leave the rest unexplained. V, J and clone size are those of that table, while D and trimming were read from the DNA. This sample holds 100,000 to 150,000 clones; approximately 89% were observed only once. Together, the top ten hold around 9.3% of the sample.

This sample is part of a study of T cell responses to AZD1222 COVID-19 vaccine (dated by TCRdb to 2020 to 2023). About the full investigation: AZD1222 recipients with second doses at about 4 weeks or about 12 weeks were pooled, because spike-specific TCR depth and breadth did not differ between schedules. A total of 233 trial participants underwent TCR sequencing, of whom more than 200 had received two doses of AZD1222 and approximately 25 had received two doses of the MenACWY control vaccine. Trial participants were enrolled into age subgroups of 18-55, 56-69 and 70-plus years, which contained about 160, 30 and 59 TCR-sequenced participants, respectively. Overall study outcomes, separate from this receptor: Reportedly, almost half of the unique spike-specific TCRs recognized epitopes lying outside the regions that are mutated in the B.1.351 and B.1.1.7 variants. Conclusions about previously exposed vaccinees were limited because only six AZD1222 recipients were SARS-CoV-2 seropositive at baseline. A significant rise in spike-specific TCR breadth and depth was observed after two AZD1222 doses relative to day 0 and relative to MenACWY recipients. The 56-69-year group was small, and its depth increase did not reach significance, likely because of low power. Most participants were white British and females outnumbered males, and the authors suggested that clonal diversity may have been underestimated. Because no day 14 peak-response samples were available, repertoires were characterized only after the peak T cell response. The whole spike protein was spanned by vaccine-associated CD4 TCRs, and dominant responses were seen in regions 160-218 and 743-854.

From cysteine to phenylalanine, the CDR3 is 15 amino acids long. Of the read, only the CDR3 DNA is kept; its 45 bases are in frame from base 1. In this chain, TRBV21-1 is recombined with TRBJ2-5; the table's D call, TRBD1, has no DNA check behind it. TRBV21-1 is a pseudogene. Sequences were derived from peripheral blood, sampled on day 0 of AZD1222 vaccination. The clonotype originates from an adult in good health. The CDR3 region: CASSNRDRGPETQYF. The DNA is TGTGCCAGCAGCAACCGGGACAGGGGCCCAGAGACCCAGTACTTC.